These T cell receptor beta chains were read from a single sample in a study of T cell clonotyping in hematopoietic cell transplantation. TCRdb's table, derived via immunoSEQ multiplex PCR, lists solely in-frame clones and lacks some. The table shows around 16,000 clones, with 93% occurring only once. The input for sequencing was peripheral blood mononuclear cells, taken before stem cell transplant. The receptors were gathered from a man between 18 and 35 years old with biphenotypic leukemia. Some clones in this sample may be carry-over from other donors' samples. Each CDR3 is given with its conserved first and last residue. D genes are given only for firm matches. Some rows have no size entry. The others give once, few or many, or a class for an expanded clone.

clone_size: .; j_call: TRBJ2-5; d_call: TRBD2; v_call: TRBV5-4; cdr3_aa: CASRRTSGGEETQYF; cdr3_nt: TGTGCCAGCAGAAGGACTAGCGGGGGTGAAGAGACCCAGTACTTC
clone_size: few; j_call: TRBJ2-7; d_call: .; v_call: TRBV30; cdr3_aa: CAWQASSYEQYF; cdr3_nt: TGTGCCTGGCAGGCTAGCTCGTACGAGCAGTACTTC
clone_size: .; j_call: TRBJ1-1; d_call: .; v_call: TRBV20-1; cdr3_aa: CSVGGTEAFF; cdr3_nt: TGCAGTGTCGGCGGCACTGAAGCTTTCTTT
clone_size: .; j_call: TRBJ1-1; d_call: .; v_call: TRBV14; cdr3_aa: CASSPEVLVGANTEAFF; cdr3_nt: TGTGCCAGCAGCCCCGAAGTTCTGGTAGGGGCGAACACTGAAGCTTTCTTT
clone_size: .; j_call: TRBJ1-3; d_call: TRBD1; v_call: TRBV5-1; cdr3_aa: CASSLLADRGSGNTIYF; cdr3_nt: TGCGCCAGCAGCTTGCTTGCGGACAGGGGCTCTGGAAACACCATATATTTT
clone_size: .; j_call: TRBJ2-3; d_call: TRBD1; v_call: TRBV9; cdr3_aa: CASSVGVRDRSDTQYF; cdr3_nt: TGTGCCAGCAGCGTAGGGGTCAGGGACAGATCAGATACGCAGTATTTT
clone_size: .; j_call: TRBJ1-1; d_call: .; v_call: TRBV4-1; cdr3_aa: CASSQSNTEAFF; cdr3_nt: TGCGCCAGCAGCCAATCGAACACTGAAGCTTTCTTT
clone_size: .; j_call: TRBJ2-1; d_call: .; v_call: TRBV19; cdr3_aa: CASSRGPGDEQFF; cdr3_nt: TGTGCCAGTAGTAGGGGGCCGGGAGATGAGCAGTTCTTC
clone_size: .; j_call: TRBJ1-2; d_call: TRBD1; v_call: TRBV6-1; cdr3_aa: CASSQATGVDGYTF; cdr3_nt: TGTGCCAGCAGCCAAGCGACAGGGGTGGATGGCTACACCTTC
clone_size: .; j_call: TRBJ2-7; d_call: .; v_call: TRBV6-5; cdr3_aa: CASTAGNSYEQYF; cdr3_nt: TGTGCCAGCACCGCTGGGAACTCCTACGAGCAGTACTTC
clone_size: .; j_call: TRBJ2-7; d_call: TRBD2; v_call: TRBV30; cdr3_aa: CASSGGAPISEQYF; cdr3_nt: TGTGCATCCAGCGGGGGGGCGCCAATCTCCGAGCAGTACTTC
clone_size: .; j_call: TRBJ2-2; d_call: .; v_call: TRBV19; cdr3_aa: CASSISIAANTGELFF; cdr3_nt: TGTGCCAGTAGTATAAGTATAGCAGCGAACACCGGGGAGCTGTTTTTT
clone_size: .; j_call: TRBJ2-5; d_call: .; v_call: TRBV11-2; cdr3_aa: CASSFLQGALQETQYF; cdr3_nt: TGTGCCAGCAGCTTCCTCCAAGGGGCCCTACAAGAGACCCAGTACTTC
clone_size: .; j_call: TRBJ2-7; d_call: TRBD1; v_call: TRBV2; cdr3_aa: CASSRDRGEYEQYF; cdr3_nt: TGTGCCAGCAGTAGGGACAGGGGGGAGTACGAGCAGTACTTC
clone_size: .; j_call: TRBJ2-5; d_call: .; v_call: TRBV11-2; cdr3_aa: CASSVPGRKETQYF; cdr3_nt: TGTGCCAGCAGCGTTCCGGGACGGAAAGAGACCCAGTACTTC
clone_size: few; j_call: TRBJ1-1; d_call: .; v_call: TRBV30; cdr3_aa: CAWSVGGTEAFF; cdr3_nt: TGTGCCTGGAGTGTAGGGGGTACTGAAGCTTTCTTT
clone_size: .; j_call: TRBJ1-2; d_call: TRBD1; v_call: TRBV5-6; cdr3_aa: CASRDLTTGGDGYTF; cdr3_nt: TGTGCCAGCAGAGACTTAACAACAGGGGGGGATGGCTACACCTTC
clone_size: few; j_call: TRBJ2-2; d_call: .; v_call: TRBV30; cdr3_aa: CAWERAGVGTGELFF; cdr3_nt: TGTGCCTGGGAAAGAGCAGGGGTTGGGACCGGGGAGCTGTTTTTT
clone_size: once; j_call: TRBJ1-2; d_call: TRBD1; v_call: TRBV30; cdr3_aa: CAWSPGQGGYTF; cdr3_nt: TGTGCCTGGAGTCCCGGACAGGGCGGCTACACCTTC
clone_size: .; j_call: TRBJ1-2; d_call: .; v_call: TRBV9; cdr3_aa: CASSVSSNYGYTF; cdr3_nt: TGTGCCAGCAGCGTCAGTAGTAACTATGGCTACACCTTC
clone_size: .; j_call: TRBJ1-5; d_call: .; v_call: TRBV30; cdr3_aa: CAWSVQGLGQPQHF; cdr3_nt: TGTGCCTGGAGTGTACAAGGGCTAGGTCAGCCCCAGCATTTT
clone_size: .; j_call: TRBJ2-7; d_call: .; v_call: TRBV6-5; cdr3_aa: CASSYRPGANEQYF; cdr3_nt: TGTGCCAGCAGTTACAGGCCAGGGGCTAACGAGCAGTACTTC
clone_size: .; j_call: TRBJ2-1; d_call: .; v_call: TRBV11-2; cdr3_aa: CASSLVPVSRGEQFF; cdr3_nt: TGTGCCAGCAGCTTAGTTCCAGTGAGTCGAGGGGAGCAGTTCTTC
clone_size: .; j_call: TRBJ2-2; d_call: .; v_call: TRBV10-2; cdr3_aa: CASSENRGVTGELFF; cdr3_nt: TGCGCCAGCAGTGAGAACAGAGGAGTAACCGGGGAGCTGTTTTTT
clone_size: .; j_call: TRBJ2-7; d_call: TRBD1; v_call: TRBV5-6; cdr3_aa: CASSAYRGWEQYF; cdr3_nt: TGTGCCAGCAGCGCATACAGGGGATGGGAGCAGTACTTC
clone_size: .; j_call: TRBJ1-1; d_call: TRBD1; v_call: TRBV4-1; cdr3_aa: CASSQGQGALTEAFF; cdr3_nt: TGCGCCAGCAGCCAAGGTCAGGGGGCTCTGACTGAAGCTTTCTTT
clone_size: .; j_call: TRBJ1-2; d_call: .; v_call: TRBV6-5; cdr3_aa: CASRKRGAWYGYTF; cdr3_nt: TGTGCCAGCAGAAAACGGGGGGCTTGGTATGGCTACACCTTC
clone_size: .; j_call: TRBJ1-2; d_call: .; v_call: TRBV19; cdr3_aa: CASSIGSYYGYTF; cdr3_nt: TGTGCCAGTAGTATAGGATCCTACTATGGCTACACCTTC
clone_size: .; j_call: TRBJ1-1; d_call: .; v_call: TRBV27; cdr3_aa: CASRLTGGSTEAFF; cdr3_nt: TGTGCCAGCAGGTTAACTGGGGGCTCGACTGAAGCTTTCTTT
clone_size: .; j_call: TRBJ1-5; d_call: TRBD1; v_call: TRBV7-2; cdr3_aa: CASSRTGGNQPQHF; cdr3_nt: TGTGCCAGCAGCCGGACAGGGGGCAATCAGCCCCAGCATTTT
clone_size: few; j_call: TRBJ1-6; d_call: .; v_call: TRBV5-3; cdr3_aa: CARSLVPGGHNSPLHF; cdr3_nt: TGTGCCAGAAGCTTGGTTCCGGGGGGCCATAATTCACCCCTCCACTTT
clone_size: .; j_call: TRBJ1-6; d_call: TRBD1; v_call: TRBV6-1; cdr3_aa: CATTRDRYNSPLHF; cdr3_nt: TGTGCTACGACCAGGGACAGGTATAATTCACCCCTCCACTTT
clone_size: .; j_call: TRBJ1-1; d_call: .; v_call: TRBV7-8; cdr3_aa: CASSLKGQGTEAFF; cdr3_nt: TGTGCCAGCAGCCTTAAGGGTCAGGGCACTGAAGCTTTCTTT
clone_size: .; j_call: TRBJ1-5; d_call: .; v_call: TRBV5-5; cdr3_aa: CASSLEGSNQPQHF; cdr3_nt: TGTGCCAGCAGCTTGGAGGGTAGCAATCAGCCCCAGCATTTT
clone_size: .; j_call: TRBJ1-2; d_call: .; v_call: TRBV2; cdr3_aa: CASSEALLRGYTF; cdr3_nt: TGTGCCAGCAGTGAAGCGCTTCTTCGCGGCTACACCTTC
clone_size: .; j_call: TRBJ1-2; d_call: .; v_call: TRBV5-1; cdr3_aa: CASSLGGTALANYGYTF; cdr3_nt: TGCGCCAGCAGCTTGGGGGGGACCGCTCTAGCTAACTATGGCTACACCTTC
clone_size: .; j_call: TRBJ2-1; d_call: .; v_call: TRBV5-4; cdr3_aa: CASSLARVHEQFF; cdr3_nt: TGTGCCAGCAGCTTGGCCAGGGTCCATGAGCAGTTCTTC
clone_size: .; j_call: TRBJ1-1; d_call: .; v_call: TRBV25-1; cdr3_aa: CASSGPGWTGGTEAFF; cdr3_nt: TGTGCCAGCAGTGGCCCAGGTTGGACGGGAGGCACTGAAGCTTTCTTT
clone_size: .; j_call: TRBJ2-5; d_call: TRBD1; v_call: TRBV6-1; cdr3_aa: CASSRQGVLETQYF; cdr3_nt: TGTGCCAGCAGTAGACAGGGGGTTTTAGAGACCCAGTACTTC
clone_size: .; j_call: TRBJ1-2; d_call: .; v_call: TRBV28; cdr3_aa: CASSFPGKNYGYTF; cdr3_nt: TGTGCCAGCAGTTTCCCAGGGAAAAACTATGGCTACACCTTC
clone_size: once; j_call: TRBJ1-3; d_call: TRBD1; v_call: TRBV5-1; cdr3_aa: CASSLTGGSGNTIYF; cdr3_nt: TGCGCCAGCAGCTTGACAGGGGGCTCTGGAAACACCATATATTTT
clone_size: .; j_call: TRBJ1-5; d_call: .; v_call: TRBV5-1; cdr3_aa: CASSLDGMQGVQPQHF; cdr3_nt: TGCGCCAGCAGCTTGGATGGTATGCAGGGCGTTCAGCCCCAGCATTTT
clone_size: .; j_call: TRBJ1-2; d_call: .; v_call: TRBV5-1; cdr3_aa: CASSSQQGPHYGYTF; cdr3_nt: TGCGCCAGCAGCTCGCAACAGGGACCGCACTATGGCTACACCTTC
clone_size: few; j_call: TRBJ2-7; d_call: TRBD1; v_call: TRBV7-2; cdr3_aa: CASSFPGTALAEQYF; cdr3_nt: TGTGCCAGCAGCTTCCCCGGGACAGCTTTGGCCGAGCAGTACTTC
clone_size: once; j_call: TRBJ2-1; d_call: .; v_call: TRBV5-8; cdr3_aa: CASSFGGYNEQFF; cdr3_nt: TGTGCCAGCAGCTTCGGCGGATACAATGAGCAGTTCTTC
clone_size: .; j_call: TRBJ2-3; d_call: .; v_call: TRBV6-6; cdr3_aa: CAIQGRFTDTQYF; cdr3_nt: TGTGCCATACAGGGTCGGTTCACAGATACGCAGTATTTT
clone_size: .; j_call: TRBJ1-4; d_call: TRBD1; v_call: TRBV5-5; cdr3_aa: CASGSTGGAYEKLFF; cdr3_nt: TGTGCCAGCGGATCGACAGGGGGCGCTTATGAAAAACTGTTTTTT
clone_size: .; j_call: TRBJ2-1; d_call: TRBD2; v_call: TRBV6-5; cdr3_aa: CASKVAGAPIDEQFF; cdr3_nt: TGTGCCAGCAAAGTAGCGGGGGCCCCTATAGATGAGCAGTTCTTC
clone_size: .; j_call: TRBJ1-6; d_call: .; v_call: TRBV29-1; cdr3_aa: CSVEDLISSYNSPLHF; cdr3_nt: TGCAGCGTTGAAGATCTCATCAGCTCCTATAATTCACCCCTCCACTTT
clone_size: .; j_call: TRBJ2-7; d_call: TRBD1; v_call: TRBV5-4; cdr3_aa: CASSGQGANEQYF; cdr3_nt: TGTGCCAGCAGCGGACAGGGGGCCAACGAGCAGTACTTC
clone_size: .; j_call: TRBJ2-3; d_call: TRBD1; v_call: TRBV30; cdr3_aa: CAWGQGTDTQYF; cdr3_nt: TGTGCCTGGGGACAGGGCACAGATACGCAGTATTTT
clone_size: .; j_call: TRBJ1-3; d_call: .; v_call: TRBV5-1; cdr3_aa: CASSLGSSSGNTIYF; cdr3_nt: TGCGCCAGCAGCTTGGGCAGCTCCTCTGGAAACACCATATATTTT
clone_size: few; j_call: TRBJ2-1; d_call: .; v_call: TRBV6-4; cdr3_aa: CASSADWEDDEQFF; cdr3_nt: TGTGCCAGCAGTGCAGACTGGGAGGACGATGAGCAGTTCTTC
clone_size: .; j_call: TRBJ1-6; d_call: TRBD1; v_call: TRBV4-1; cdr3_aa: CASSLRDRVNSPLHF; cdr3_nt: TGCGCCAGCAGCCTCCGGGACAGGGTTAATTCACCCCTCCACTTT
clone_size: .; j_call: TRBJ2-7; d_call: TRBD2; v_call: TRBV4-3; cdr3_aa: CASSQDLGGGSYEQYF; cdr3_nt: TGCGCCAGCAGCCAAGATCTTGGCGGGGGGTCCTACGAGCAGTACTTC